This T cell receptor (beta chain) was identified in a study of CD8 T cells in Susac syndrome. The V gene's germline CDR1 is SGHDT and CDR2 YYEEEE. CDR3 length: 15 amino acids. Trimming took 2 bases from V and 0 from J, leaving 12 bases between them. For this clonotype: Its matching antigen is unknown.

Random hexamers were used to reverse transcribe an amount of roughly 0.45 to 1 ug RNA. It was immunoSEQ multiplex PCR that amplified TCR beta CDR3 across 54 Vbeta and 13 Jbeta. TCRdb re-called the immunoSEQ multiplex PCR reads through MiXCR, storing one row per CDR3 protein. The table lists approximately 200,000 distinct CDR3 sequences, 90% to 95% of them singletons. The study, taken as a whole, reports: As the study acknowledged, the number of individuals in its TCR sequencing and HLA analysis was relatively small.

From blood CD8+ and CD4+ T cells, TCR beta sequences were generated. Included as multiple sclerosis controls were treatment-naive patients who had stable or active relapsing-remitting disease. The gene calls are TRBV5-6 and TRBJ2-7, with D perhaps being TRBD1 or TRBD2 (5 bases each). Sequenced: CD4+ T cells from PBMCs. This sequence was found in a human donor with multiple sclerosis. CDR3 DNA sequence: TGTGCCAGCAGCTTTCCGGGACCCTCCTCCTACGAGCAGTACTTC. Amino acids: CASSFPGPSSYEQYF.